This T cell receptor beta chain was sequenced during a study of T-cell memory formation after mild COVID-19. This clonotype has only a few counts. The CDR3 spans 12 residues. V was cut by 4 bases and J by 8 bases, with 9 bases left in between. TCRdb processed the 5' RACE reads anew with MiXCR; each CDR3 protein has one entry. This sample yields 250,000 to 300,000 distinct CDR3 sequences, of which 15% to 20% are seen a single time; approximately 25% belongs to the top ten. What was sequenced was PBMCs or a T cell subset sorted from them (not recorded which). V is TRBV12-3 or TRBV12-4 and J is TRBJ2-1; D might be TRBD2 (6 bases). This clonotype was obtained from a man between 18 and 29 years old who had mild COVID-19 (a few samples of this study predate the infection). Cell type and time point are not known. CDR3 region: CASSWGGHEQFF. CDR3 sequence (DNA): TGTGCCAGCAGTTGGGGAGGCCATGAGCAGTTCTTC.